The 20 T cell receptor beta chains listed next were all sequenced from one sample in a study of neoadjuvant anti-PD-1 for oral cavity cancer. Sequencing was performed with immunoSEQ multiplex PCR; in TCRdb, only in-frame clones are kept and a portion is missing. The table shows 11,000 to 15,000 clones, with approximately 70% occurring only once. The input for sequencing was PBMCs, taken before nivolumab (anti-PD-1) treatment. Receptors were obtained from a person between 35 and 79 years old with oral cavity squamous cell carcinoma.

The table lists this clone with a count of one. The chain links TRBV5-1 to TRBJ2-3, with a weak D call TRBD1 (5 bases). Trimming stripped 6 bases from V and 3 bases from J, with 17 bases between. The CDR3 contains 15 residues. Germline-derived CDR1 and CDR2 are SGHRS and YFSETQ. CDR3 nucleotides: TGCGCCAGCACCTCTTCCAGGGTGAGGACAGATACGCAGTATTTT. The encoded protein is CASTSSRVRTDTQYF.

The rearrangement joins TRBV7-2 to TRBJ1-4; maybe TRBD1 (5 bases). The germline V gene has CDR1 SGHTA and CDR2 FQGNSA. The V end lost 6 bases, the J end lost 8 bases, and 22 bases lay between the germline ends. The CDR3 runs 16 residues. This CDR3 is CASRSRIDDRREKLFF. CDR3 coding DNA: TGTGCCAGCAGGTCCAGGATTGATGACAGAAGGGAAAAACTGTTTTTT.

This chain connects TRBV2 to TRBJ2-7, with D hard to call. V dropped 6 bases and J dropped 1 base, with 4 bases sitting between them. This CDR3 contains 11 residues. Per the germline V gene, CDR1 is SNHLY and CDR2 is FYNNEI. The CDR3 nucleotides read TGTGCCAGCAGCTTTTCCTACGAGCAGTACTTC. Translated, it gives CASSFSYEQYF.

V gene TRBV5-8 combines with J gene TRBJ2-2; D is undetermined. Trimming took 0 bases from V and 10 from J, leaving 4 bases between them. This CDR3 has 11 amino acids. From germline, CDR1 is SGHTS and CDR2 YDEGEE. The DNA of the CDR3 is TGTGCCAGCAGCTTGGTGACGGAGCTGTTTTTT. Its protein is CASSLVTELFF.

The rearrangement links TRBV4-1 to TRBJ1-5; the match to TRBD1 covers 9 bases. J gave up 2 bases and V 3 bases, and 5 bases lay outside the gene matches. This CDR3 region has 16 residues. From germline, CDR1 is MGHRA and CDR2 YSYEKL. The DNA for the CDR3 is TGCGCCAGCAGCCACCCGGGACAGGGAGGCAATCAGCCCCAGCATTTT. Translated: CASSHPGQGGNQPQHF.

This chain connects TRBV5-1 to TRBJ1-1; TRBD1 aligns across 8 bases. This CDR3 is 17 amino acids long. Germline-derived CDR1 and CDR2 are SGHRS and YFSETQ. Unmatched junction bases numbered 12, after V lost 3 bases and J lost 2 bases. The CDR3 reads CASSSGSGGHDNTEAFF. The CDR3 DNA reads TGCGCCAGCAGCTCGGGTTCAGGGGGCCACGATAACACTGAAGCTTTCTTT. Full variable domain (missing parts from reference TRBV5-1 and TRBJ1-1): KAGVTQTPRYLIKTRGQQVTLSCSPISGHRSVSWYQQTPGQGLQFLFEYFSETQRNKGNFPGRFSGRQFSNSRSEMNVSTLELGDSALYLCASSSGSGGHDNTEAFFGQGTRLTVV.

This rearrangement joins TRBV30 to TRBJ1-5; 7 bases map to TRBD1. The germline V gene has CDR1 GTSNPN and CDR2 SVGIG (reference sequence). There are 18 residues in the CDR3. V was pared by 0 bases and J by 0 bases, with 11 bases of the junction left unmatched. This chain's CDR3 is CAWSVMGRGGYSNQPQHF. As DNA, the CDR3 is TGTGCCTGGAGTGTAATGGGCAGGGGGGGATATAGCAATCAGCCCCAGCATTTT.

The chain uses TRBV7-9 and TRBJ1-2, with 11 bases aligning to TRBD1. V lost 5 bases, J lost 4 bases, and 12 bases stayed unmatched. This CDR3 region has 17 residues. Per the germline V gene, CDR1 is SEHNR and CDR2 is FQNEAQ (reference sequence). The CDR3 bases are TGTGCCAGCAGCCGTCGGACAGGGGGCAAAGGCTCCTATGGCTACACCTTC. This sequence encodes CASSRRTGGKGSYGYTF. Filled out from reference TRBV7-9 and TRBJ1-2, the complete variable domain reads DTGVSQNPRHKITKRGQNVTFRCDPISEHNRLYWYRQTLGQGPEFLTYFQNEAQLEKSRLLSDRFSAERPKGSFSTLEIQRTEQGDSAMYLCASSRRTGGKGSYGYTFGSGTRLTVV.

This chain links TRBV9 with TRBJ2-5, with D tentatively TRBD1 or TRBD2 (6 bases each). CDR1 SGDLS and CDR2 YYNGEE come from the germline V gene. V was clipped by 0 bases and J by 5 bases, with 8 bases between them. The CDR3 runs to 13 residues. This chain's CDR3 is CASSVGGGETQYF. The CDR3 nucleotides are TGTGCCAGCAGCGTAGGAGGGGGGGAGACCCAGTACTTC. Full variable domain (missing parts from reference TRBV9 and TRBJ2-5): DSGVTQTPKHLITATGQRVTLRCSPRSGDLSVYWYQQSLDQGLQFLIQYYNGEERAKGNILERFSAQQFPDLHSELNLSSLELGDSALYFCASSVGGGETQYFGPGTRLLVL.

The chain combines TRBV6-5 with TRBJ1-2; 7 positions match TRBD1. CDR3 length equals 15 residues. The trim removed 6 bases at V and 5 bases at J, leaving 12 bases unmatched. Germline V gene data show CDR1 as MNHEY and CDR2 as SVGAGI. CDR3 in amino acids: CASSVGTAAGYGYTF. The CDR3 DNA reads as TGTGCCAGCAGCGTCGGGACAGCCGCAGGGTATGGCTACACCTTC.

The chain employs TRBV2 and TRBJ1-3, with D unclear. V was trimmed by 1 base and J by 0 bases, leaving 16 bases between them. This CDR3 region has 18 residues. CDR1 and CDR2 (germline): SNHLY, FYNNEI. CDR3 in DNA: TGTGCCAGCAGTGAAGTTGGGCTACTTCCCAACTCTGGAAACACCATATATTTT. Translated: CASSEVGLLPNSGNTIYF.

V and J are TRBV13 and TRBJ2-3, with a tentative D call TRBD2 (5 bases). The CDR3 runs to 16 residues. CDR1 and CDR2 (germline): PRHDT, FYEKMQ (reference sequence). The ends were cut back, 2 bases at V and 0 bases at J, with 12 bases in the middle. As DNA, the CDR3 is TGTGCCAGCAGCTTAAAAGCGGATCCTAGCACAGATACGCAGTATTTT. It codes for CASSLKADPSTDTQYF. Complete variable domain (other parts from reference TRBV13 and TRBJ2-3): AAGVIQSPRHLIKEKRETATLKCYPIPRHDTVYWYQQGPGQDPQFLISFYEKMQSDKGSIPDRFSAQQFSDYHSELNMSSLELGDSALYFCASSLKADPSTDTQYFGPGTRLTVL.

The CDR3 region has the DNA TGTGCCAGCAGCTTAATAGCAGGGACCTATGGCTACACCTTC. Protein sequence: CASSLIAGTYGYTF. V usage is TRBV7-3 and J usage is TRBJ1-2; a possible D gene is TRBD1 (5 bases). The germline V gene encodes CDR1 SGHTA and CDR2 FQGTGA. Trimming removed 1 base from V and 4 bases from J, with 10 bases in between. This CDR3 is 14 amino acids long. Variable domain in full (rest from reference TRBV7-3 and TRBJ1-2): GAGVSQTPSNKVTEKGKYVELRCDPISGHTALYWYRQSLGQGPEFLIYFQGTGAADDSGLPNDRFFAVRPEGSVSTLKIQRTERGDSAVYLCASSLIAGTYGYTFGSGTRLTVV.

The rearrangement links TRBV10-2 to TRBJ1-5; 8 bases align to TRBD1. Germline values: CDR1 WSHSY, CDR2 SAAADI. Trimming took 6 bases from V and 5 from J; bases not matched to a gene: 6. The CDR3 length is 14 residues. The CDR3 nucleotides read TGCGCCAGCAGCGAACCGGGACAGGATCAGCCCCAGCATTTT. Its translation: CASSEPGQDQPQHF.

This chain joins TRBV7-9 and TRBJ1-1; the D gene is possibly TRBD1 (6 bases). Germline V CDR1 and CDR2: SEHNR, FQNEAQ (reference sequence). The CDR3 spans 15 residues. Trimming stripped 3 bases from V and 0 bases from J, with 11 bases between. CDR3 loop: CASSLAGTLNTEAFF. The CDR3, as DNA: TGTGCCAGCAGCTTGGCCGGGACACTGAACACTGAAGCTTTCTTT.

This clone appeared a few times. The chain joins TRBV28 to TRBJ2-1; no firm D call. Germline V gene sequence: CDR1 MDHEN, CDR2 SYDVKM. This CDR3 region has 11 residues. V was pared by 6 bases and J by 4 bases, with 4 bases between. The CDR3 DNA follows: TGTGCCAGCAGCCTGTACAATGAGCAGTTCTTC. It yields the protein CASSLYNEQFF.

The chain carries TRBV19 and TRBJ2-3, with 14 bases that match TRBD2. The CDR3 runs to 17 residues. The V and J ends lost 4 bases and 0 bases, in that order; junction bases with no gene match: 3. Germline CDR1 and CDR2: LNHDA and SQIVND (reference sequence). CDR3 nucleotides: TGTGCCAGTAGTAGGACTAGCGGGGGGCCTAGCACAGATACGCAGTATTTT. Translation: CASSRTSGGPSTDTQYF.

The chain joins TRBV6-1 to TRBJ1-5; TRBD1 matches 10 bases. There are 16 residues in the CDR3. Looked up from germline, CDR1 is MNHNS and CDR2 is SASEGT. V shed 2 bases and J 5 bases; nucleotides not matched to a gene: 6. CDR3 sequence (DNA): TGTGCCAGCAGTGAATGGGACAGGGGTCGTTATCAGCCCCAGCATTTT. Its translation is CASSEWDRGRYQPQHF.

The rearrangement uses TRBV7-8 and TRBJ1-1; 7 nucleotides match TRBD1. J gave up 0 bases and V 0 bases, and 7 bases lay outside the gene matches. CDR3 length equals 17 residues. CDR1 is SGHVS, CDR2 FQNEAQ, per germline. The CDR3 region has the DNA TGTGCCAGCAGCTTAGCGCTCAGGGGGGGAATGAACACTGAAGCTTTCTTT. Translated: CASSLALRGGMNTEAFF.

The chain employs TRBV19 and TRBJ1-6, with 9 nucleotides matching TRBD1. CDR3 length: 15 amino acids. V dropped 5 bases and J dropped 6; count of bases not matched to a gene: 5. Germline V gene lookup returns CDR1 LNHDA and CDR2 SQIVND (reference sequence). CDR3 residues: CASSQTGGGNSPLHF. CDR3 sequence (DNA): TGTGCCAGTAGTCAAACAGGGGGCGGTAATTCACCCCTCCACTTT.